The 8 T cell receptor beta chains below come from one sample, sequenced in a study of T cells in narcolepsy (dated by TCRdb to 2016 to 2019). Library creation used the immunoSEQ multiplex PCR assay. Sourced from immuneACCESS, this table was stored by TCRdb with only in-frame sequences that have V and J called. A share of the clones is absent; for the studies checked, an unresolved V gene accounts for under half, and the remainder has no known explanation. This sample is represented by under 40,000 clones; 70% to 80% of them were singletons. Clones ranked in the top ten supply 1.1% of the sample. Sequencing input: CD45RA- memory CD4+ T cells from PBMCs. Taken with the paper, the label for cell subset or site translates to: memory T cells sorted ex vivo from peripheral blood. These receptors were obtained from a human donor with narcolepsy.

The genes are TRBV19 and TRBJ1-5; D ambiguous. CDR3 size: 13 residues. Germline CDR1 is LNHDA and CDR2 is SQIVND (reference sequence). Trimming stripped 4 bases from V and 5 bases from J, with 9 bases between. The CDR3 protein is CASSTAKDQPQHF. CDR3 DNA: TGTGCCAGTAGTACCGCAAAGGATCAGCCCCAGCATTTT.

CDR3 in amino acids: CASRTGTNYGYTF. CDR3 nucleotides: TGTGCCAGCAGGACAGGGACCAACTATGGCTACACCTTC. The chain is built from TRBV19 and TRBJ1-2; 8 positions match TRBD1. The V segment lost 9 bases and the J segment 2 bases; nucleotides outside the gene matches: 5. The germline gives CDR1 LNHDA, CDR2 SQIVND (reference sequence). This CDR3 is 13 amino acids long.

This clone was recorded a few times. The CDR3 bases are TGTGCCAGCATTCCGGACGGAAATCAGCCCCAGCATTTT. Translating it yields CASIPDGNQPQHF. V and J are TRBV6-1 and TRBJ1-5; D gene uncertain. Germline V lookup: CDR1 MNHNS, CDR2 SASEGT. The V and J ends lost 7 bases and 4 bases respectively, with 11 bases between them. This CDR3 has 13 amino acids.

V gene TRBV2 combines with J gene TRBJ1-1; D is unresolved. The V gene lost 2 bases and the J gene lost 3 bases, with 7 bases spanning the gap. The CDR3 covers 13 residues. The germline CDR1 and CDR2 sequences are SNHLY and FYNNEI. The CDR3 region has the DNA TGTGCCAGCAGTGAAAACTGGGACACTGAAGCTTTCTTT. This sequence encodes CASSENWDTEAFF.

The chain uses TRBV5-8 and TRBJ2-5, with unresolved D. Germline loops: CDR1 SGHTS, CDR2 YDEGEE. The CDR3 totals 15 residues. Trimming took off 0 bases at V and 0 bases at J, with 9 bases between the two ends. The chain's CDR3 is CASSLVSFDQETQYF. In nucleotides, the CDR3 is TGTGCCAGCAGCTTGGTCTCCTTTGACCAAGAGACCCAGTACTTC.

The J gene is TRBJ2-3, the V gene TRBV30; 7 positions match TRBD2. There are 14 residues in the CDR3. Per germline, CDR1 GTSNPN and CDR2 SVGIG (reference sequence). V dropped 5 bases and J dropped 0; count of bases not matched to a gene: 5. The CDR3 bases are TGTGCCTGGGGGGGACTAACTAGCACAGATACGCAGTATTTT. Translation gives CAWGGLTSTDTQYF.

The chain links TRBV27 to TRBJ2-2; the D is unclear. The V end was cut by 7 bases, the J end by 1 base, with 13 bases between. CDR3 length equals 15 residues. From germline, CDR1 is MNHEY and CDR2 SMNVEV (reference sequence). The CDR3 nucleotides are TGTGCCAGCACCCCGTGGAGCAGGAACACCGGGGAGCTGTTTTTT. The encoded protein is CASTPWSRNTGELFF.

The chain uses TRBV29-1 and TRBJ2-5, with D possibly matching TRBD2 (6 bases). The CDR3 runs 14 residues. Looked up from germline, CDR1 is SQVTM and CDR2 is ANQGSEA. V lost 4 bases and J 1 base, leaving 13 bases between the germline ends. The CDR3 DNA reads as TGCAGCGTTGTAGGTGGGAGGTCCCAAGAGACCCAGTACTTC. Amino acids: CSVVGGRSQETQYF.